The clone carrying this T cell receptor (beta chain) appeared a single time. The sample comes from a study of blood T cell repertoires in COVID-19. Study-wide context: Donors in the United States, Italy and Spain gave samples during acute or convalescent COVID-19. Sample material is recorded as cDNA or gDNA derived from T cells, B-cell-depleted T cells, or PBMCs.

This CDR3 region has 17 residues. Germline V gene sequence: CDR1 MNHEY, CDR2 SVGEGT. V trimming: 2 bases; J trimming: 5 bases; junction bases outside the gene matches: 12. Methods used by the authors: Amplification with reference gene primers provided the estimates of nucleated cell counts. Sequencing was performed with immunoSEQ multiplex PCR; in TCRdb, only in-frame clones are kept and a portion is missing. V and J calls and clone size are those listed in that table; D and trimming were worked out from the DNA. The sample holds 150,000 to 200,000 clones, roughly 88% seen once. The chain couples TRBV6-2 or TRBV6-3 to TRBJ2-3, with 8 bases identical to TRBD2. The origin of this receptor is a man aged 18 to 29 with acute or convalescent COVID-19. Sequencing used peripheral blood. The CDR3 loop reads CASSYGRYGGAQDTQYF. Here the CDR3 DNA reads TGTGCCAGCAGTTACGGCCGTTACGGGGGGGCCCAAGATACGCAGTATTTT.